This T cell receptor beta chain stems from a study of CD8+CD57+ T cells in acquired aplastic anemia. Study-level information: The study obtained an average of about 3.4 ug of DNA from sorted CD4+ and CD8+ cells.

In its sample, this clonotype was seen a few times. Genomic DNA served as template for TCR beta VDJ and CDR3 profiling. In TCRdb, the reads were re-called with MiXCR into one record per CDR3 protein. The table records around 140,000 distinct CDR3 sequences, 40% to 45% of them present only once. The V end lost 3 bases, the J end lost 0 bases, and 3 bases lay between the germline ends. The CDR3 is made up of 14 amino acids. Per the germline V gene, CDR1 is KGHSH and CDR2 is LQKENI. This rearrangement joins TRBV18 to TRBJ1-6; D uncertain. Sequences were obtained from sorted CD4+, CD8+, or CD8+CD57+ T cells (not recorded which) from PBMCs. The receptor comes from a human donor in good health, serving as a control. The CDR3 DNA reads as TGTGCCAGCTCACCGAGCTCCTATAATTCACCCCTCCACTTT. Protein product: CASSPSSYNSPLHF. Filled out from reference TRBV18 and TRBJ1-6, the complete variable domain reads NAGVMQNPRHLVRRRGQEARLRCSPMKGHSHVYWYRQLPEEGLKFMVYLQKENIIDESGMPKERFSAEFPKEGPSILRIQQVVRGDSAAYFCASSPSSYNSPLHFGNGTRLTVT.